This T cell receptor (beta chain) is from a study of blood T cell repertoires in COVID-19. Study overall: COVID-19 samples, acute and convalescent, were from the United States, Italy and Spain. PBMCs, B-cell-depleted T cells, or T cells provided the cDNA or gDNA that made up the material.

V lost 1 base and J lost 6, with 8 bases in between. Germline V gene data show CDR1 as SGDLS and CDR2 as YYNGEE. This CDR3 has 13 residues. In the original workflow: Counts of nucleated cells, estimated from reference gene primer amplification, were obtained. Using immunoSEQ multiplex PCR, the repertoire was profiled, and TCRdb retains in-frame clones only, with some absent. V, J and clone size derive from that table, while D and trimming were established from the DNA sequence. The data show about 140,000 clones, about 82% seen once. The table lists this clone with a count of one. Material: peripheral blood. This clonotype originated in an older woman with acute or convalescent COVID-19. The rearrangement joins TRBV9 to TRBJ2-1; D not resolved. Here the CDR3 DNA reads TGTGCCAGCAGCGTAATCGAGAGCAATGAGCAGTTCTTC. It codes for CASSVIESNEQFF.